This T cell receptor beta chain derives from a study of blood T cell repertoires in COVID-19. Study at large: Samples representing acute and convalescent COVID-19 were sourced from the United States, Italy and Spain. Sources were T cells, B-cell-depleted T cells, or PBMCs; the material itself was cDNA or gDNA.

Germline V gene lookup returns CDR1 GTSNPN and CDR2 SVGIG (reference sequence). The CDR3 loop spans 14 amino acids. The V and J ends lost 5 bases and 4 bases respectively, with 16 bases between them. Authors' data handling: From reference gene primer amplification, estimates of nucleated cell counts were derived. The table came from immunoSEQ multiplex PCR; TCRdb's copy has only in-frame clones and leaves some out. That table gives V, J and clone size, and the DNA gave D and trimming. This sample has about 250,000 clones, with approximately 90% found just once. Two negative PCRs, clearance, or symptom resolution were required of recovered Cohort 3 donors.

The clonotype originates from a man in his late teens or twenties who had recovered from COVID-19. J is TRBJ2-3 and V is TRBV30, with D perhaps matching TRBD2 (6 bases). The sequenced sample was PBMCs or T cells enriched from blood (not recorded which). CDR3 nucleotides: TGTGCCTGGGGTCCGGGTCGGGGGTCAGATACGCAGTATTTT. As protein: CAWGPGRGSDTQYF.